These 5 T cell receptor beta chains share one sample of origin, sequenced in a study of cytomegalovirus exposure and HLA in healthy donors. The PCR had 60 Vbeta and 13 Jbeta primers. Clones were sequenced by immunoSEQ multiplex PCR, and TCRdb holds only the in-frame ones, with some missing. The sample records around 130,000 clones, over 80% being singletons. Sequenced sample: PBMCs. The source is a female donor in good health and CMV-seronegative.

The CDR3 loop reads CASSLATWTSGSYNEQFF. CDR3 sequence (DNA): TGTGCCAGCAGCTTAGCGACGTGGACTAGCGGGAGTTACAATGAGCAGTTCTTC. V gene TRBV7-9 combines with J gene TRBJ2-1, with TRBD2 identical over 13 bases. V gave up 0 bases and J gave up 4 bases; unmatched junction bases: 6. The V gene's germline CDR1 is SEHNR and CDR2 FQNEAQ (reference sequence). CDR3 size: 18 residues. Full variable domain (missing parts from reference TRBV7-9 and TRBJ2-1): DTGVSQNPRHKITKRGQNVTFRCDPISEHNRLYWYRQTLGQGPEFLTYFQNEAQLEKSRLLSDRFSAERPKGSFSTLEIQRTEQGDSAMYLCASSLATWTSGSYNEQFFGPGTRLTVL.

The rearrangement joins TRBV2 to TRBJ2-2; no clear D. Trimming removed 3 bases at V and 1 base at J, with 6 bases between. Looked up from germline, CDR1 is SNHLY and CDR2 is FYNNEI. The length of the CDR3 is 14 residues. The DNA for the CDR3 is TGTGCCAGCAGTGAGCGGCTGAACACCGGGGAGCTGTTTTTT. Encoded protein: CASSERLNTGELFF. The complete variable domain, with remaining parts taken from reference TRBV2 and TRBJ2-2, reads EPEVTQTPSHQVTQMGQEVILRCVPISNHLYFYWYRQILGQKVEFLVSFYNNEISEKSEIFDDQFSVERPDGSNFTLKIRSTKLEDSAMYFCASSERLNTGELFFGEGSRLTVL.

The chain is built from TRBV28 and TRBJ2-5, with a weak D call TRBD1 (6 bases). Germline CDR1 MDHEN, CDR2 SYDVKM. Between the trimmed V and J ends, which lost 1 base and 4 bases, there was a span of 13 bases. This CDR3 region has 15 residues. For the CDR3, the DNA is TGTGCCAGCAGTTTATTAGGGGGAAGGAGAGAGACCCAGTACTTC. Its translation: CASSLLGGRRETQYF.

V gene TRBV6-6 combines with J gene TRBJ1-1; the D gene is possibly TRBD1 (6 bases). CDR3 length: 14 residues. Germline-derived CDR1 and CDR2 are MNHNY and SVGAGI (reference sequence). V lost 4 bases and J lost 1, with 10 bases in between. Here the CDR3 DNA reads TGTGCCAGCAGTTCTACAGGGACGAACACTGAAGCTTTCTTT. Translated: CASSSTGTNTEAFF.

This chain joins TRBV25-1 and TRBJ2-1; 10 positions match TRBD1. This CDR3 is built from 16 residues. Germline trimming cut 1 base from V and 6 bases from J; bases unmatched to any gene: 6. Germline lookup yields CDR1 MGHDK and CDR2 SYGVNS. The CDR3 region has the DNA TGTGCCAGCAGTGAATTCGGGACAGGGGCAATCAATGAGCAGTTCTTC. Translating it yields CASSEFGTGAINEQFF.